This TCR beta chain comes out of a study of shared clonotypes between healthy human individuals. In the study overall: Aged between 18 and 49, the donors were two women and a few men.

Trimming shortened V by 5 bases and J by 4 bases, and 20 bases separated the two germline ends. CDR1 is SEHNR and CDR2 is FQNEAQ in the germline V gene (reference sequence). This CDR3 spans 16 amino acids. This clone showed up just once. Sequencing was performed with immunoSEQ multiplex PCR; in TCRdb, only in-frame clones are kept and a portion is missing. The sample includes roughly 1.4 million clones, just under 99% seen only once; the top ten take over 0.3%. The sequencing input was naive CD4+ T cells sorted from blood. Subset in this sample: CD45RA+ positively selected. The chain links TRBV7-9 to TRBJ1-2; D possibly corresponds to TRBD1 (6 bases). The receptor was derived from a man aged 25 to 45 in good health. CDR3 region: CASSTWTEARFYGYTF. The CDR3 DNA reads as TGTGCCAGCAGCACCTGGACAGAAGCCCGATTCTATGGCTACACCTTC.